The entry that follows covers one T cell receptor beta chain sequence. There are a few counts of this clonotype. Its antigen target is currently unknown. Base quality data are lacking; no much larger clone is found one base away. These data originate in a study of early T cells in non-severe SARS-CoV-2 infection (dated by TCRdb to the early 2020s). Context from the whole study: Because TCR sequencing relied on bulk RNA taken from unsorted whole blood, pairing of alpha and beta chains was not possible. Results and caveats for the whole study, not just this receptor: Matching against VDJdb was skewed toward anti-spike CD8 responses, likely underestimated virus-specific expansions, and missed private and CD4 specificities.

As encoded in the germline V gene, CDR1 is SQVTM while CDR2 is ANQGSEA. From cysteine to phenylalanine, the CDR3 is 13 amino acids long. Just the 39-base CDR3 DNA is kept, in frame starting at base 1. V is clipped by 4 bases and J by 2 bases, and the sequence between their germline boundaries is 11 bases long. A case-control design nested within a healthcare worker cohort in London, UK, was used, with weekly nasopharyngeal swab PCR tests and blood sampling performed. Healthcare workers were recruited during the week of the UK lockdown, between 23 and 31 March 2020, and followed weekly for up to roughly 15 weeks. Libraries were constructed by 5' RACE. Sequenced using a NextSeq 500. The TCR library protocol attached unique molecular identifiers to individual cDNA molecules to correct for sequencing error and PCR bias. Both TCR alpha and beta chains were sequenced, and tight co-correlation was observed between alpha and beta sequence abundances in each sample. The authors' pipeline ran thus. Decombinator V4 was used to annotate the V gene, J gene and CDR3 of the TCR sequences. Expanded TCRs were defined as changing significantly between any two time points under a Poisson model with p below 0.0001. Abundances of TCRs were expressed as counts per million after normalisation to the total number of TCRs sequenced in each sample. TRAV1-2 paired with TRAJ12, TRAJ20 or TRAJ33 defined MAIT TCRs, while TRAV10 paired with TRAJ18 defined iNKT TCRs. VDJdb, accessed 1 November 2021, was searched for CMV, EBV and SARS-CoV-2 annotated TCRs, with TCRs annotated for multiple antigens excluded. TCRdb redid the processing of the public reads, applying fastp at Q25 and MiXCR, and retained in-frame beta chains. Rows are unified per CDR3 protein, each entry keeping the most common DNA and genes. These V and J calls originate from TCRdb's pipeline instead of the authors' own analysis. The sample table lists 57,000 or so distinct CDR3 sequences, 5.5% to 6.5% of them with a count of one. The ten most abundant clones make up 6.8% of the sample.

The source material was whole blood. The rearrangement combines TRBV29-1 with TRBJ1-2, with the D gene too uncertain to name. This clonotype was sampled from an adult who was a healthcare worker with PCR-confirmed SARS-CoV-2 infection or an uninfected control (not recorded which). The CDR3 region reads CSVAPFGNYGYTF. The DNA sequence is given as TGCAGCGTTGCTCCCTTCGGGAACTATGGCTACACCTTC. With the rest looked up from the reference TRBV29-1 and TRBJ1-2 genes rather than sequenced, the full variable domain is SAVISQKPSRDICQRGTSLTIQCQVDSQVTMMFWYRQQPGQSLTLIATANQGSEATYESGFVIDKFPISRPNLTFSTLTVSNMSPEDSSIYLCSVAPFGNYGYTFGSGTRLTVV.